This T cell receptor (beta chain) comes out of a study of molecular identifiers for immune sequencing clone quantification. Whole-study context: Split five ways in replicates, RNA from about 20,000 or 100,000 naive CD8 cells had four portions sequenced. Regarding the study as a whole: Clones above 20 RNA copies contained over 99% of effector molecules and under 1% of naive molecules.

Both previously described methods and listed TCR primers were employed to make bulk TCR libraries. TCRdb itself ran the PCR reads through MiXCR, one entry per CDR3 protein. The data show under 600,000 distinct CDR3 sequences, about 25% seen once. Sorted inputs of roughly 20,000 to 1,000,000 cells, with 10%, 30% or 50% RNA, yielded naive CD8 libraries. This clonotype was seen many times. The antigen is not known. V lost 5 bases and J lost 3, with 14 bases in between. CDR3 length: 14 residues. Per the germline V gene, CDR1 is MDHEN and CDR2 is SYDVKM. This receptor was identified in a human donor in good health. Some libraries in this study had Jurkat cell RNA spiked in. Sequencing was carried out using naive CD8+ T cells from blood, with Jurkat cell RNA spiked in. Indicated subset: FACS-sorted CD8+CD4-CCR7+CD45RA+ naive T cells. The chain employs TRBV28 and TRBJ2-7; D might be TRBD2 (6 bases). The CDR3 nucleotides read TGTGCCAGCAGTAAACTAGCTTCCCGCTACGAGCAGTACTTC. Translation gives CASSKLASRYEQYF.